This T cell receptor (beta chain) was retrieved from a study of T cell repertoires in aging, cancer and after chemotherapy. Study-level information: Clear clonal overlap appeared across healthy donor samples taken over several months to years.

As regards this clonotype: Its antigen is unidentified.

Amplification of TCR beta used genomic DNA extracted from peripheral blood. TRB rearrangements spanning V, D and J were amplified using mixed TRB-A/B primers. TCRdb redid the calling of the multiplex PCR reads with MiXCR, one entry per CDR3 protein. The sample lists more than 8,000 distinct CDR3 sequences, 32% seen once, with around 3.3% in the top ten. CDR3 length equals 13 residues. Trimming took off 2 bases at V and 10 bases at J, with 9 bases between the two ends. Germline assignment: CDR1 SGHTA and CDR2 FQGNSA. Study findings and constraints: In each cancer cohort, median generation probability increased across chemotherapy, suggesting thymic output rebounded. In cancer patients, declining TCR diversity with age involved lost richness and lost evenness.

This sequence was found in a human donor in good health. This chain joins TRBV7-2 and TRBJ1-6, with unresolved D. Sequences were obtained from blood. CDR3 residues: CASSLNSRSPLHF. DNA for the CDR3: TGTGCCAGCAGCTTAAATTCCAGGTCACCCCTCCACTTT.